This T cell receptor (beta chain) was sequenced during a study of shared clonotypes between healthy human individuals. Study-level information: Aged 18 to 49, the donors were two women and a few men.

CD8 cells classed as naive were CD45RO-negative and positively selected for CCR7, excluding terminally differentiated effector memory CD45RA+ cells. Assay used: immunoSEQ multiplex PCR; TCRdb lists only in-frame clones, some missing. The profile shows about 2 million clones, about 94% of them singletons. As to this clone: What it recognizes is unknown.

Trimming removed 6 bases from V and 4 bases from J; junction bases left unmatched: 6. The CDR3 length is 15 residues. Germline V CDR1 and CDR2: MNHEY, SMNVEV (reference sequence). Overall study findings and caveats: Across a handful of donors, naive CD4 shared roughly 5.2%, naive CD8 3.5% to 4%, memory CD4 about 2.5%, memory CD8 over 0.3%. Non-shared clonotypes had lower generation probabilities than those shared by all four donors.

This TCR was recovered from a man between 18 and 35 years old in good health. The chain links TRBV27 to TRBJ2-1; 10 bases fit TRBD2. The sequenced sample was naive CD8+ T cells sorted from blood. CDR3 coding DNA: TGTGCCAGCAGCTTAGCGGGAGGCGATTACAATGAGCAGTTCTTC. This gives the protein CASSLAGGDYNEQFF.